Presented here are 2 T cell receptor beta chains from one specimen sequenced in a study of graft-versus-host responses after intestinal transplantation. The protocol was immunoSEQ multiplex PCR, while the TCRdb copy is restricted to in-frame clones and leaves out a portion. The table lists roughly 92,000 clones, roughly 88% of them singletons, with around 0.1% in the top ten. The antigens of these receptors remain unknown. This sample comprised unstimulated CD4+ T cells sorted from spleen or lymph node cells, obtained before intestinal transplant. These receptors were taken from a human donor who received an intestinal transplant.

The genes are TRBV6-1 and TRBJ1-6; D not certain. Germline-derived CDR1 and CDR2 are MNHNS and SASEGT. The CDR3 has 15 residues. V was trimmed by 7 bases and J by 0 bases, leaving 10 bases between them. CDR3 nucleotide sequence: TGTGCCAGCATTTATATGAGCTCCTATAATTCACCCCTCCACTTT. This gives the protein CASIYMSSYNSPLHF.

The chain recombines TRBV5-1 with TRBJ1-4, with 9 bases matching TRBD1. The CDR3 runs 15 residues. J gave up 6 bases and V 3 bases, and 6 bases lay outside the gene matches. Per the germline V gene, CDR1 is SGHRS and CDR2 is YFSETQ. Here the CDR3 DNA reads TGCGCCAGCAGCTCACGGACAGGGGCTTATGAAAAACTGTTTTTT. It translates to CASSSRTGAYEKLFF.